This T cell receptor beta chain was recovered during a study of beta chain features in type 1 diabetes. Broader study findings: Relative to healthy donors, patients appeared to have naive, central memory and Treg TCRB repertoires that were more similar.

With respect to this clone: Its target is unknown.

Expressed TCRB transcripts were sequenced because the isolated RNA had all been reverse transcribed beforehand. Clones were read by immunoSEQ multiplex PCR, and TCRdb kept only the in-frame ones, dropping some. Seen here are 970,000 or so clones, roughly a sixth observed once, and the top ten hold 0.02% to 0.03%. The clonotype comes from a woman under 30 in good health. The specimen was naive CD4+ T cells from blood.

CDR3 sequence (DNA): TGTGCCAGCAGCCAAGAACGGGGCCGAAGAACGACTAGCGGGAGAGCCTACGAGCAGTACTTC. This codes for CASSQERGRRTTSGRAYEQYF. The genes are TRBV4-2 and TRBJ2-7; 12 nucleotides align to TRBD2. The junction had 17 bases not matched to a gene; V was cut back by 0 bases and J by 2 bases. CDR3 length: 21 residues. Germline V gene data show CDR1 as LGHNA and CDR2 as YNFKEQ.